The 32 T cell receptor beta chains given below trace back to one sample, sequenced in a study of Ad26.COV2.S vaccination and SARS-CoV-2 variants. The treatment denotes: about 20 received Ad26.COV2.S at low or high dose, single or two shots; five or six received placebo; per-sample allocation not given. Sampling occurred on day 63 after the first vaccine or placebo injection. Using immunoSEQ multiplex PCR, the repertoire was profiled, and TCRdb retains in-frame clones only, with some absent. The table shows hundreds of thousands of clones, with around 87% occurring only once. The material was peripheral blood, obtained in a trial of Ad26.COV2.S vaccine versus placebo. The receptors shown here come from a person aged 18-60 years who received the Ad26.COV2.S COVID-19 vaccine or a placebo.

This rearrangement joins TRBV5-1 to TRBJ2-5; no clear D. This CDR3 comprises 13 residues. Looked up from germline, CDR1 is SGHRS and CDR2 is YFSETQ. V was pared by 0 bases and J by 5 bases, with 8 bases between. CDR3 residues: CASSLASQETQYF. CDR3 nucleotide sequence: TGCGCCAGCAGCTTGGCCAGCCAGGAGACCCAGTACTTC.

The V and J genes are TRBV29-1 and TRBJ2-1, with 7 bases that match TRBD2. Germline CDR1 SQVTM, CDR2 ANQGSEA. Trimming at V came to 7 bases and at J to 7 bases, leaving 16 bases not matched to a gene. CDR3 length: 15 residues. Written as DNA, the CDR3 is TGCAGCGGTGGCGGGGGAGCCCAAGGAGGAAATGAGCAGTTCTTC. It encodes CSGGGGAQGGNEQFF.

The chain is built from TRBV2 and TRBJ1-2; the match to TRBD1 covers 8 bases. Per germline, CDR1 SNHLY and CDR2 FYNNEI. CDR3 length: 14 amino acids. The V gene end was trimmed by 7 bases and the J gene end by 6 bases; junction bases not matched to a gene: 10. The CDR3 protein is CASTGQGLRDGYTF. CDR3 sequence (DNA): TGTGCCAGCACCGGACAGGGATTGAGGGATGGCTACACCTTC.

The rearrangement uses TRBV5-6 and TRBJ2-5, with 7 bases aligning to TRBD1. The junction had 1 base not matched to a gene; V was cut back by 4 bases and J by 4 bases. The CDR3 runs to 12 residues. CDR1 SGHDT and CDR2 YYEEEE come from the germline V gene. DNA for the CDR3: TGTGCCAGCAGCGACAGGGCAGAGACCCAGTACTTC. The encoded protein is CASSDRAETQYF.

The CDR3 protein is CASSQEAGAGTDTQYF. CDR3 DNA sequence: TGTGCCAGCAGCCAGGAAGCGGGAGCCGGCACAGATACGCAGTATTTT. The V gene is TRBV3-1 (or the pseudogene TRBV3-2), the J gene TRBJ2-3, with 8 bases matching TRBD2. CDR1 is LGHDT and CDR2 is YNNKEL in the germline V gene (reference sequence). CDR3 length equals 16 residues. V gave up 3 bases and J gave up 1 base; unmatched junction bases: 6.

The V and J genes are TRBV5-6 and TRBJ2-5; 8 nucleotides match TRBD2. This CDR3 spans 15 amino acids. The V gene end was trimmed by 4 bases and the J gene end by 5 bases; junction bases not matched to a gene: 10. Germline V gene sequence: CDR1 SGHDT, CDR2 YYEEEE. The CDR3 DNA follows: TGTGCCAGCAGCCCGGTAGCGGGCGGGGGGGAGACCCAGTACTTC. This encodes CASSPVAGGGETQYF.

The rearrangement links TRBV30 to TRBJ1-5; D not resolved. The CDR3 extends over 14 amino acids. V gave up 0 bases and J gave up 4 bases, with 10 bases separating them. The germline CDR1 and CDR2 sequences are GTSNPN and SVGIG (reference sequence). For the CDR3, the DNA is TGTGCCTGGAGTGTTGTATACGGGAATCAGCCCCAGCATTTT. Protein product: CAWSVVYGNQPQHF.

This clone occurred once. The chain joins TRBV19 to TRBJ2-7, with D possibly matching TRBD2 (6 bases). The V gene's germline CDR1 is LNHDA and CDR2 SQIVND (reference sequence). The length of the CDR3 is 13 residues. Trimming took off 4 bases at V and 5 bases at J, with 12 bases between the two ends. CDR3 region: CASSSGPGDEQYF. The DNA of the CDR3 is TGTGCCAGTAGTAGCGGCCCGGGGGACGAGCAGTACTTC.

This clone is labeled medium-sized. The chain uses TRBV7-8 and TRBJ2-5, with TRBD2 matching 10 bases. The J segment lost 1 base and the V segment lost 5 bases, leaving 10 bases of the junction unmatched. The CDR3 extends over 17 amino acids. The germline V gene encodes CDR1 SGHVS and CDR2 FQNEAQ. CDR3 nucleotides: TGTGCCAGCAGCCCACGGACTAGCGGTCCCGTCCAAGAGACCCAGTACTTC. Residues: CASSPRTSGPVQETQYF.

This sequence joins TRBV15 and TRBJ1-4; no firm D call. This CDR3 contains 12 residues. CDR1 is LNHNV and CDR2 is YYDKDF in the germline V gene (reference sequence). V was trimmed by 1 base and J by 14 bases, leaving 11 bases between them. CDR3 in amino acids: CATSRGAEGLFF. The CDR3 DNA is TGTGCCACCAGCAGAGGGGCAGAAGGGCTGTTTTTT.

The chain employs TRBV19 and TRBJ2-3, with D perhaps matching TRBD1 (5 bases). Germline CDR1 and CDR2: LNHDA and SQIVND (reference sequence). V was cut by 6 bases and J by 0 bases, with 19 bases left in between. The CDR3 is made up of 17 amino acids. Written as DNA, the CDR3 is TGTGCCAGTAGCCTCCTATGGGGCCCAAAGAGCACAGATACGCAGTATTTT. Protein: CASSLLWGPKSTDTQYF.

This chain connects TRBV28 to TRBJ1-5; 7 bases map to TRBD1. Losses at the gene ends were 4 bases for V and 4 bases for J; bases not matched to a gene: 10. The germline CDR1 and CDR2 sequences are MDHEN and SYDVKM. The CDR3 has 16 residues. The CDR3 loop is CASSSILRDSNQPQHF. The CDR3 DNA follows: TGTGCCAGCAGTTCTATTTTGCGGGACAGTAATCAGCCCCAGCATTTT.

This rearrangement joins TRBV27 to TRBJ2-7, with 9 bases matching TRBD1. CDR3 length equals 14 residues. V was clipped by 4 bases and J by 5 bases; unmatched bases: 6. Germline loops: CDR1 MNHEY, CDR2 SMNVEV (reference sequence). As DNA, the CDR3 is TGTGCCAGCAGTTCGAAGGGACAGGGTAACGAGCAGTACTTC. Amino acid sequence: CASSSKGQGNEQYF.

In its sample, this clone was seen once. The chain employs TRBV7-2 and TRBJ1-1; D gene uncertain. The CDR3 totals 13 residues. The germline V gene has CDR1 SGHTA and CDR2 FQGNSA. V dropped 5 bases and J dropped 1 base, with 8 bases sitting between them. For the CDR3, the DNA is TGTGCCAGCAGCACGGCAGGGAACACTGAAGCTTTCTTT. Its translation: CASSTAGNTEAFF. Supplemented by reference TRBV7-2 and TRBJ1-1, the full variable domain reads GAGVSQSPSNKVTEKGKDVELRCDPISGHTALYWYRQSLGQGLEFLIYFQGNSAPDKSGLPSDRFSAERTGGSVSTLTIQRTQQEDSAVYLCASSTAGNTEAFFGQGTRLTVV.

The chain combines TRBV30 with TRBJ1-2, with no clear D. There are 12 residues in the CDR3. From germline, CDR1 is GTSNPN and CDR2 SVGIG (reference sequence). V shed 2 bases and J shed 8 bases, with 12 bases lying between them. In DNA, the CDR3 is TGTGCCTGGAGTATCGGGCAAGGCGGCTACACCTTC. As protein: CAWSIGQGGYTF. The whole variable domain, remainder taken from reference TRBV30 and TRBJ1-2, is SQTIHQWPATLVQPVGSPLSLECTVEGTSNPNLYWYRQAAGRGLQLLFYSVGIGQISSEVPQNLSASRPQDRQFILSSKKLLLSDSGFYLCAWSIGQGGYTFGSGTRLTVV.

This clone was seen only once. V gene TRBV6-1 combines with J gene TRBJ2-1, with TRBD1 identical over 9 bases. The V segment lost 1 base and the J segment 12 bases; nucleotides outside the gene matches: 4. The length of the CDR3 is 13 residues. Germline assignment: CDR1 MNHNS and CDR2 SASEGT. CDR3 in DNA: TGTGCCAGCAGTGAAGTACCGGGACAGGGGCAGTTCTTC. This codes for CASSEVPGQGQFF.

This chain connects TRBV19 to TRBJ1-5; D is unresolved. Germline CDR1 LNHDA, CDR2 SQIVND (reference sequence). V lost 3 bases to trimming and J lost 4 bases, with 7 bases between them. The CDR3 totals 13 residues. As DNA, the CDR3 is TGTGCCAGTAGTATGAGAGTGAATCAGCCCCAGCATTTT. This sequence encodes CASSMRVNQPQHF.

This clone has just one count. The J gene is TRBJ1-1, the V gene TRBV18; D not certain. The V gene lost 2 bases and the J gene lost 3 bases, with 10 bases spanning the gap. Looked up from germline, CDR1 is KGHSH and CDR2 is LQKENI. The length of the CDR3 is 14 residues. CDR3 sequence: CASSPETLYTEAFF. DNA of the CDR3: TGTGCCAGCTCACCAGAGACGCTCTACACTGAAGCTTTCTTT.

This chain links TRBV7-9 with TRBJ2-7; possible D gene TRBD1, 6 bases. Looked up from germline, CDR1 is SEHNR and CDR2 is FQNEAQ (reference sequence). CDR3 length: 12 residues. Trimming took 6 bases from V and 1 from J, leaving 7 bases between them. This CDR3 is CASRDSSYEQYF. The CDR3 DNA follows: TGTGCCAGCAGGGACAGTTCCTACGAGCAGTACTTC. Complete variable domain (other parts from reference TRBV7-9 and TRBJ2-7): DTGVSQNPRHKITKRGQNVTFRCDPISEHNRLYWYRQTLGQGPEFLTYFQNEAQLEKSRLLSDRFSAERPKGSFSTLEIQRTEQGDSAMYLCASRDSSYEQYFGPGTRLTVT.

This clone was seen a handful of times. V is TRBV6-5 and J is TRBJ2-2; D gene uncertain. Germline CDR1 reads MNHEY; CDR2 reads SVGAGI. The length of the CDR3 is 14 residues. Trimming left V 6 bases short and J 5 bases short, with 13 bases between. The CDR3 DNA is TGTGCCAGCAGGCTCGACTGGAATACCGGGGAGCTGTTTTTT. Protein sequence: CASRLDWNTGELFF.

This chain uses TRBV5-1 with TRBJ1-1; D perhaps matches TRBD1 (6 bases). The length of the CDR3 is 15 residues. The V end was cut by 0 bases, the J end by 1 base, with 10 bases between. Germline V CDR1 and CDR2: SGHRS, YFSETQ. The DNA for the CDR3 is TGCGCCAGCAGCTTGGAAAGGGGGACGAACACTGAAGCTTTCTTT. It encodes CASSLERGTNTEAFF.

This chain links TRBV27 with TRBJ2-2; D may correspond to TRBD1 or TRBD2 (5 bases each). The CDR3 runs to 15 residues. Germline-derived CDR1 and CDR2 are MNHEY and SMNVEV (reference sequence). V was pared by 6 bases and J by 5 bases, with 16 bases between. Written as DNA, the CDR3 is TGTGCCAGCAGCCGCCGGGACGGAGAAACCGGGGAGCTGTTTTTT. Protein sequence: CASSRRDGETGELFF.

This clone was observed once. The chain is built from TRBV4-1 and TRBJ1-4; D remains unclear. The CDR3 has 14 amino acids. Germline values: CDR1 MGHRA, CDR2 YSYEKL. V was shortened by 3 bases and J by 8 bases, with 13 bases between the two germline ends. The CDR3, as DNA: TGCGCCAGCAGCCACACGGTCGTTAGGGAAAAACTGTTTTTT. Protein product: CASSHTVVREKLFF.

The rearrangement uses TRBV30 and TRBJ2-7, with D perhaps matching TRBD2 (5 bases). V lost 7 bases and J 3 bases, leaving 7 bases between the germline ends. This CDR3 has 10 amino acids. The V gene's germline CDR1 is GTSNPN and CDR2 SVGIG (reference sequence). The CDR3 here is CASGFYEQYF. The CDR3 DNA reads TGTGCCTCGGGGTTCTACGAGCAGTACTTC.

The V and J genes are TRBV9 and TRBJ2-3; TRBD2 matches 12 bases. This CDR3 spans 16 amino acids. Germline V lookup: CDR1 SGDLS, CDR2 YYNGEE. The V gene end was trimmed by 3 bases and the J gene end by 4 bases; junction bases not matched to a gene: 6. DNA for the CDR3: TGTGCCAGCAGCGAACTAGCGGGAGGTGCAGCAGATACGCAGTATTTT. It encodes CASSELAGGAADTQYF.

The chain has TRBV4-1 and TRBJ2-1; tentative D call: TRBD2 (5 bases). Germline CDR1 MGHRA, CDR2 YSYEKL. Trimming stripped 3 bases from V and 7 bases from J, with 7 bases between. This CDR3 contains 12 residues. This CDR3 is CASSHTGNEQFF. CDR3 coding DNA: TGCGCCAGCAGCCATACGGGAAATGAGCAGTTCTTC.

CDR3 in DNA: TGTGCCAGCCAGTCGGGTACAAACTATGGCTACACCTTC. Residues: CASQSGTNYGYTF. V gene TRBV6-6 combines with J gene TRBJ1-2; D not certain. V was pared by 8 bases and J by 2 bases, with 12 bases between. The CDR3 is made up of 13 amino acids. Germline CDR1 and CDR2: MNHNY and SVGAGI (reference sequence).

The gene calls are TRBV25-1 and TRBJ1-2; D may be TRBD1 (5 bases). Germline values: CDR1 MGHDK, CDR2 SYGVNS. This CDR3 is built from 14 residues. The V end was cut by 6 bases, the J end by 2 bases, with 13 bases between. The CDR3 DNA reads as TGTGCCAGCAGACCACAGGTGGGGAACTATGGCTACACCTTC. It specifies CASRPQVGNYGYTF.

The chain recombines TRBV7-3 with TRBJ1-2; 7 nucleotides align to TRBD1. V lost 4 bases, J lost 6 bases, and 5 bases stayed unmatched. The germline V gene has CDR1 SGHTA and CDR2 FQGTGA. The length of the CDR3 is 13 residues. CDR3 sequence (DNA): TGTGCCAGCAGCTCGACAGGGTCGAATGGCTACACCTTC. Translating it yields CASSSTGSNGYTF.

The CDR3 coding sequence is TGTGCCAGCAGCCAAGCCCGACAGAACACTGAAGCTTTCTTT. Translated, it gives CASSQARQNTEAFF. The chain carries TRBV4-2 and TRBJ1-1; no clear D gene. Germline-derived CDR1 and CDR2 are LGHNA and YNFKEQ. The length of the CDR3 is 14 residues. Trimming shortened V by 1 base and J by 1 base, and 7 bases separated the two germline ends.

This clone was recorded only once. The chain uses TRBV7-2 and TRBJ1-4; D gene ambiguous. V shed 5 bases and J shed 3 bases, with 13 bases lying between them. The germline CDR1 and CDR2 sequences are SGHTA and FQGNSA. This CDR3 comprises 15 residues. The CDR3: CASSKEYLSNEKLFF. CDR3 coding DNA: TGTGCCAGCAGCAAAGAATACTTGTCTAATGAAAAACTGTTTTTT.

The gene calls are TRBV4-1 and TRBJ1-1; 7 bases are a match to TRBD1. Trimming took 2 bases from V and 0 from J; bases not matched to a gene: 3. CDR1 and CDR2 from the germline V gene are MGHRA and YSYEKL. This CDR3 has 15 residues. This CDR3 is CASSQTGVMNTEAFF. CDR3 bases: TGCGCCAGCAGCCAAACAGGGGTAATGAACACTGAAGCTTTCTTT.